This passage covers 20 T cell receptor beta chains from one sample sequenced in a study of OX40 agonist ivuxolimab in advanced cancers. Libraries were prepared by immunoSEQ multiplex PCR; TCRdb keeps only in-frame clonotypes and omits some of them. The sample lists around 80,000 clones, around nine tenths occurring once. Sequenced material: CD4+ or CD8+ T cells sorted from blood, taken in a trial of the OX40 agonist ivuxolimab. These receptors all stem from an adult with an advanced solid tumor such as melanoma, head and neck, liver or kidney cancer.

The chain carries TRBV6-6 and TRBJ2-1; D possibly uses TRBD1 or TRBD2 (5 bases each). The CDR3 runs to 13 residues. Germline-derived CDR1 and CDR2 are MNHNY and SVGAGI (reference sequence). Trimming removed 8 bases from V and 4 bases from J, with 12 bases in between. The CDR3 nucleotides are TGTGCCAGCGGGGCAGGCGGGTACAATGAGCAGTTCTTC. The encoded protein is CASGAGGYNEQFF.

The V gene is TRBV7-9, the J gene TRBJ2-1; the D gene is possibly TRBD1 (5 bases). The CDR3 sequence is 12 residues long. CDR1 SEHNR and CDR2 FQNEAQ come from the germline V gene (reference sequence). Between the trimmed V and J ends, which lost 3 bases and 16 bases, there was a span of 16 bases. Written as DNA, the CDR3 is TGTGCCAGCAGCTTCGACCTAGGAACAGGCTTCTTC. Its protein is CASSFDLGTGFF.

The chain employs TRBV18 and TRBJ2-7, with 11 bases aligning to TRBD2. Germline V gives CDR1 KGHSH, CDR2 LQKENI. The CDR3 totals 15 residues. The trim removed 3 bases at V and 2 bases at J, leaving 3 bases unmatched. CDR3 amino acids: CASSPGLADAYEQYV. CDR3 DNA: TGTGCCAGCTCACCGGGACTAGCGGATGCCTACGAGCAGTACGTC.

The chain combines TRBV19 with TRBJ1-5, with a weak D call TRBD1 (5 bases). CDR3 size: 16 residues. V was trimmed by 3 bases and J by 1 base, leaving 13 bases between them. Germline-derived CDR1 and CDR2 are LNHDA and SQIVND (reference sequence). The chain's CDR3 is CASSISLGLSNQPQHF. CDR3 sequence (DNA): TGTGCCAGTAGTATTTCTCTGGGACTGAGCAATCAGCCCCAGCATTTT.

This sequence joins TRBV7-3 and TRBJ2-5; weak D call: TRBD1 (5 bases). The germline V and J ends were trimmed by 1 base and 5 bases, with 14 bases remaining between them. Germline CDR1 is SGHTA and CDR2 is FQGTGA. The CDR3 contains 15 residues. CDR3 protein: CASSLNPPPGETQYF. In DNA form, the CDR3 reads TGTGCCAGCAGCTTAAACCCACCGCCAGGGGAGACCCAGTACTTC.

This clone was recorded once. V gene TRBV5-4 combines with J gene TRBJ2-1; no clear D. Trimming took off 2 bases at V and 9 bases at J, with 9 bases between the two ends. The CDR3 totals 12 residues. The germline V gene encodes CDR1 SGHNT and CDR2 YYREEE (reference sequence). The CDR3 DNA reads TGTGCCAGCAGCTTTTGGGAAGGTGAGCAGTTCTTC. The encoded protein is CASSFWEGEQFF.

This chain links TRBV27 with TRBJ2-3, with 7 bases that match TRBD2. V was pared by 8 bases and J by 2 bases, with 10 bases of the junction left unmatched. CDR1 is MNHEY, CDR2 SMNVEV, per germline (reference sequence). CDR3 length equals 15 residues. CDR3 sequence (DNA): TGTGCCAGCGCCTTGGGGCGGGGGAACACAGATACGCAGTATTTT. Translation gives CASALGRGNTDTQYF.

The sample holds one count of this clone. V is TRBV19 and J is TRBJ2-1; TRBD2 matches at 8 bases. With 4 bases clipped from V and 15 bases from J, the junction kept 8 bases outside the gene matches. This CDR3 comprises 12 residues. Per germline, CDR1 LNHDA and CDR2 SQIVND (reference sequence). The CDR3 sequence: CASSSPGGSLFF. The CDR3 DNA is TGTGCCAGTAGTAGCCCGGGGGGGTCTCTGTTCTTC.

The chain joins TRBV18 to TRBJ1-5, with TRBD1 matching over 10 bases. V lost 6 bases and J lost 4; bases outside the gene matches: 6. This CDR3 has 15 residues. Germline V lookup: CDR1 KGHSH, CDR2 LQKENI. CDR3 DNA sequence: TGTGCCAGCTCGCCGACAGGGGGCCTTAATCAGCCCCAGCATTTT. Translating it yields CASSPTGGLNQPQHF.

The chain employs TRBV18 and TRBJ1-1, with unresolved D. V was clipped by 2 bases and J by 4 bases, with 11 bases between them. The germline CDR1 and CDR2 sequences are KGHSH and LQKENI. The CDR3 is made up of 14 amino acids. The CDR3 region is CASSPTGRGTEAFF. The CDR3 region has the DNA TGTGCCAGCTCACCAACGGGGAGAGGCACTGAAGCTTTCTTT.

This clone turned up a few times. The sample contains more than one DNA sequence encoding this CDR3. The J gene is TRBJ1-2, the V gene TRBV30, with D possibly matching TRBD1 (6 bases). V was shortened by 2 bases and J by 11 bases, with 24 bases between the two germline ends. CDR1 is GTSNPN and CDR2 is SVGIG in the germline V gene (reference sequence). This CDR3 is built from 15 residues. CDR3: CAWSPIRGLVAGYTF. The CDR3 DNA sequence: TGTGCCTGGAGTCCTATCAGGGGCCTGGTAGCTGGGTACACCTTC.

Only a few counts were recorded for this clone. J is TRBJ2-1 and V is TRBV7-3; D might be TRBD1 (5 bases). Germline V gives CDR1 SGHTA, CDR2 FQGTGA. V was pared by 5 bases and J by 1 base, with 15 bases between. CDR3 length: 16 residues. CDR3 sequence: CASSDTGPRSYNEQFF. CDR3 nucleotides: TGTGCCAGCAGCGACACAGGTCCTCGGTCCTACAATGAGCAGTTCTTC.

The chain uses TRBV6-4 and TRBJ1-1; unclear D gene. CDR3 length: 14 amino acids. Germline values: CDR1 MRHNA, CDR2 SNTAGT. Trimming cost V 4 bases and J 4 bases, with 13 bases left between them. The CDR3 sequence: CASSVEGWVTEAFF. CDR3 bases: TGTGCCAGCAGTGTCGAGGGATGGGTCACTGAAGCTTTCTTT.

The chain links TRBV28 to TRBJ1-4, with a possible D match to TRBD1 (5 bases). The CDR3 totals 15 residues. Per the germline V gene, CDR1 is MDHEN and CDR2 is SYDVKM. V gave up 4 bases and J gave up 5 bases, with 14 bases separating them. The CDR3 spells CASSSLGTGNEKLFF. The CDR3 DNA sequence: TGTGCCAGCAGTTCCCTAGGGACGGGGAATGAAAAACTGTTTTTT.

The chain couples TRBV4-3 to TRBJ1-6, with 9 nucleotides matching TRBD1. CDR1 is LGHNA and CDR2 is YSLEER in the germline V gene. The CDR3 is made up of 20 amino acids. V trimming: 2 bases; J trimming: 0 bases; junction bases outside the gene matches: 11. The CDR3 region is CASSQRISGTGSSYNSPLHF. The CDR3 nucleotides are TGCGCCAGCAGCCAACGAATCTCCGGGACAGGGAGCTCCTATAATTCACCCCTCCACTTT.

This chain connects TRBV6-5 to TRBJ2-2; D is undetermined. CDR1 is MNHEY, CDR2 SVGAGI, per germline. This CDR3 region has 11 residues. With 6 bases removed from V and 8 bases from J, the gap between germline ends came to 7 bases. Here the CDR3 DNA reads TGTGCCAGCAGAGTGGAGGGGGAGCTGTTTTTT. This gives the protein CASRVEGELFF.

The gene calls are TRBV28 and TRBJ2-7; tentatively, D is TRBD1 (6 bases). The ends were cut back, 6 bases at V and 5 bases at J, with 11 bases in the middle. The germline gives CDR1 MDHEN, CDR2 SYDVKM. The CDR3 spans 12 residues. Written as DNA, the CDR3 is TGTGCCAGCAGATCCCAGGGGCACGAGCAGTACGTC. The encoded protein is CASRSQGHEQYV.

The rearrangement joins TRBV15 to TRBJ1-4, with 7 bases fitting TRBD1. This CDR3 has 15 amino acids. CDR1 is LNHNV, CDR2 YYDKDF, per germline (reference sequence). The V gene end was trimmed by 0 bases and the J gene end by 6 bases; junction bases not matched to a gene: 4. CDR3 DNA sequence: TGTGCCACCAGCAGAGATCGCAGGGGGGATGAAAAACTGTTTTTT. Translating it yields CATSRDRRGDEKLFF.

The chain has TRBV18 and TRBJ1-3; 7 positions match TRBD1. The CDR3 is made up of 15 amino acids. Germline trimming cut 5 bases from V and 0 bases from J; bases unmatched to any gene: 4. CDR1 and CDR2 (germline): KGHSH, LQKENI. CDR3 nucleotides: TGTGCCAGCTCAGCACAGGGGAACTCTGGAAACACCATATATTTT. Amino acids: CASSAQGNSGNTIYF.

The rearrangement uses TRBV11-3 and TRBJ1-5; D unresolved. The germline V gene has CDR1 SGHNT and CDR2 YENEEA. V was shortened by 5 bases and J by 5 bases, with 10 bases between the two germline ends. The CDR3 has 13 amino acids. The CDR3 nucleotides are TGTGCCAGCAGCCAAAACACCGATCAGCCCCAGCATTTT. Its protein product is CASSQNTDQPQHF.